This T cell receptor beta chain was documented in a study of T cells in Graves' hyperthyroidism and ophthalmopathy. The CDR3 extends over 15 amino acids. V shed 4 bases and J 11 bases; nucleotides not matched to a gene: 14. Germline loops: CDR1 LGHDT, CDR2 YNNKEL (reference sequence). This clonotype occurred many times. TCR beta CDR3 regions were amplified from RNA transcripts. In the first-round RT-PCR of the TCR CDR3, the HTBI primer set was used. TCRdb analysed the multiplex PCR reads with MiXCR anew, one entry per CDR3 protein. The sample comprises 450,000 to 650,000 distinct CDR3 sequences, 12% to 15% of which are singletons, and 7% to 9% rests with the top ten.

The chain has TRBV3-1 and TRBJ1-2; 9 bases are a match to TRBD1. Specimen: blood. The receptor comes from a woman under 30 with Graves' ophthalmopathy. The CDR3: CASSPLQGARSWYTF. CDR3 sequence (DNA): TGTGCCAGCAGCCCCTTACAGGGGGCGCGGTCCTGGTACACCTTC.